The 31 T cell receptor beta chains below were found in one sample sequenced in a study of blood T cells in healthy people across ages. PCR was performed a second time for about 6 to 12 cycles using a sample-barcoded 5' primer and a J-beta primer mix. In TCRdb, the 5' RACE reads were re-called with MiXCR into one record per CDR3 protein. The sample gives roughly 800,000 distinct CDR3 sequences, about 48% of which show up once; about 38% is in the top ten. Sequencing was carried out using blood. The receptors originated from a man aged 80 or over in good health.

This clonotype appeared a few times. The chain couples TRBV29-1 to TRBJ2-7; possibly TRBD1 or TRBD2 for D (5 bases each). The V end lost 4 bases, the J end lost 0 bases, and 10 bases lay between the germline ends. The CDR3 runs to 13 residues. In germline, CDR1 is SQVTM, CDR2 ANQGSEA. The CDR3 region is CSVGGATSYEQYF. In DNA form, the CDR3 reads TGCAGCGTTGGAGGGGCCACCTCCTACGAGCAGTACTTC.

V and J are TRBV7-2 and TRBJ2-7; 9 nucleotides match TRBD1. The germline CDR1 and CDR2 sequences are SGHTA and FQGNSA. The CDR3 runs to 15 residues. The junction had 8 bases not matched to a gene; V was cut back by 5 bases and J by 3 bases. The CDR3 nucleotides read TGTGCCAGCAGCCCAACAGGGGGCTTGATCTACGAGCAGTACTTC. It is translated as CASSPTGGLIYEQYF.

CDR3 amino acids: CASSYPGVTGANVLTF. CDR3 coding DNA: TGTGCCAGCAGTTACCCCGGGGTCACTGGGGCCAACGTCCTGACTTTC. The chain carries TRBV6-2 or TRBV6-3 and TRBJ2-6; a possible D gene is TRBD2 (5 bases). The CDR3 runs to 16 residues. Trimming took off 2 bases at V and 2 bases at J, with 10 bases between the two ends. Germline lookup yields CDR1 MNHEY and CDR2 SVGEGT.

V gene TRBV12-3 or TRBV12-4 combines with J gene TRBJ2-1; 8 nucleotides agree with TRBD1. V lost 4 bases and J lost 13; bases outside the gene matches: 12. CDR3 length equals 14 residues. CDR3 amino acids: CASSSTGAEETQFF. The CDR3 coding sequence is TGTGCCAGCAGTTCGACAGGGGCTGAAGAGACCCAGTTCTTC.

This rearrangement joins TRBV7-9 to TRBJ1-2; D is ambiguous. The CDR3 is 14 amino acids. The germline V gene has CDR1 SEHNR and CDR2 FQNEAQ (reference sequence). V was pared by 5 bases and J by 8 bases, with 18 bases between. The CDR3 bases are TGTGCCAGCAGCGCTGACCAGCAATGGATGGGCTACACCTTC. It translates to CASSADQQWMGYTF. Based on the CDR3 plus reference TRBV7-9 and TRBJ1-2, the full variable domain is DTGVSQNPRHKITKRGQNVTFRCDPISEHNRLYWYRQTLGQGPEFLTYFQNEAQLEKSRLLSDRFSAERPKGSFSTLEIQRTEQGDSAMYLCASSADQQWMGYTFGSGTRLTVV.

The chain couples TRBV5-1 to TRBJ1-2; TRBD1 matches at 9 bases. The germline V gene encodes CDR1 SGHRS and CDR2 YFSETQ. The J segment lost 4 bases and the V segment lost 7 bases, leaving 8 bases of the junction unmatched. The length of the CDR3 is 14 residues. CDR3: CASAEGQGSYGYTF. The DNA of the CDR3 is TGCGCCAGCGCGGAGGGACAGGGCTCCTATGGCTACACCTTC.

The chain uses TRBV29-1 and TRBJ2-5; perhaps TRBD1 as D (6 bases). V was clipped by 6 bases and J by 4 bases, with 15 bases between them. This CDR3 has 13 residues. The germline CDR1 and CDR2 sequences are SQVTM and ANQGSEA. The CDR3 coding sequence is TGCAGCGTCCGAAAGGACAGTGGAGAGACCCAGTACTTC. Encoded protein: CSVRKDSGETQYF.

The chain links TRBV15 to TRBJ2-1; TRBD1 is a possible D gene (6 bases). Per the germline V gene, CDR1 is LNHNV and CDR2 is YYDKDF (reference sequence). The CDR3 length is 15 residues. V was trimmed by 0 bases and J by 10 bases, leaving 16 bases between them. CDR3 residues: CATSRDPTGQDEQFF. In nucleotides, the CDR3 is TGTGCCACCAGCAGAGACCCCACAGGGCAGGACGAGCAGTTCTTC.

The rearrangement joins TRBV20-1 to TRBJ2-1, with D perhaps given as TRBD1 or TRBD2 (5 bases each). The germline gives CDR1 DFQATT, CDR2 SNEGSKA (reference sequence). Trimming removed 6 bases from V and 4 bases from J, with 19 bases in between. The CDR3 spans 15 residues. CDR3 coding DNA: TGCAGTGCGGGACGGGCCTCACCTATATACAATGAGCAGTTCTTC. Encoded protein: CSAGRASPIYNEQFF.

A few counts support this clonotype. This rearrangement joins TRBV7-2 to TRBJ2-1; D is possibly TRBD2 (6 bases). CDR1 and CDR2 (germline): SGHTA, FQGNSA. This CDR3 comprises 15 residues. V was trimmed by 4 bases and J by 1 base, leaving 11 bases between them. For the CDR3, the DNA is TGTGCCAGCAGCTCCCCCAGCGGGTCCTACAATGAGCAGTTCTTC. Amino acid sequence: CASSSPSGSYNEQFF.

On this clonotype itself: A junction end diverges from the germline sequence, so it may reflect a read error. This rearrangement joins TRBV29-1 to TRBJ2-7; 8 bases align to TRBD1. The DNA end favors TRBJ2-1, so the J call may be wrong. The CDR3 loop spans 14 amino acids. CDR1 and CDR2 from the germline V gene are SQVTM and ANQGSEA. This chain's CDR3 is CSVLGQGSYDEQFF. CDR3 in DNA: TGCAGCGTTCTAGGACAGGGCTCCTACGATGAGCAGTTCTTC.

This rearrangement joins TRBV10-3 to TRBJ1-1; TRBD1 matches at 12 bases. CDR1 and CDR2 from the germline V gene are ENHRY and SYGVKD. The V and J ends lost 7 bases and 2 bases, in that order; junction bases with no gene match: 5. This CDR3 is built from 15 residues. CDR3 sequence reads: CAITGDRGPNTEAFF. The CDR3 bases are TGTGCCATCACCGGGGACAGGGGGCCCAACACTGAAGCTTTCTTT.

V is TRBV20-1 and J is TRBJ1-1; the D gene is possibly TRBD1 (5 bases). CDR3 size: 13 residues. Germline V lookup: CDR1 DFQATT, CDR2 SNEGSKA (reference sequence). V lost 3 bases and J 0 bases, leaving 8 bases between the germline ends. CDR3 sequence reads: CSASPTVNTEAFF. In DNA, the CDR3 is TGCAGTGCTAGCCCGACAGTGAACACTGAAGCTTTCTTT.

This clonotype has just a few counts. The rearrangement links TRBV6-2 or TRBV6-3 to TRBJ2-1, with 9 bases that match TRBD2. There are 19 residues in the CDR3. The ends lost 7 bases at V and 0 bases at J; junction bases unmatched: 16. CDR1 and CDR2 (germline): MNHEY, SVGEGT. Here the CDR3 reads CASTQRRASGDPSYNEQFF. DNA for the CDR3: TGTGCCAGCACTCAACGGCGGGCTAGCGGGGACCCCTCCTACAATGAGCAGTTCTTC.

This chain links TRBV6-6 with TRBJ2-7, with D possibly being TRBD2 (5 bases). The CDR3 contains 16 residues. Germline V gene lookup returns CDR1 MNHNY and CDR2 SVGAGI (reference sequence). Trimming pared 2 bases from V and 4 bases from J, leaving 18 bases between. CDR3 amino acids: CASSYEGGSVRYEQYF. DNA of the CDR3: TGTGCCAGCAGTTACGAAGGCGGGTCGGTGCGGTACGAGCAGTACTTC.

This clonotype was detected only a few times. This sequence joins TRBV3-1 and TRBJ2-5; D may be TRBD2 (5 bases). CDR3 length: 15 amino acids. Trimming removed 2 bases at V and 5 bases at J, with 15 bases between. Germline values: CDR1 LGHDT, CDR2 YNNKEL (reference sequence). CDR3 residues: CASSQRTPTGETQYF. In nucleotides, the CDR3 is TGTGCCAGCAGCCAACGCACCCCGACGGGGGAGACCCAGTACTTC.

The chain carries TRBV29-1 and TRBJ1-1, with 7 positions matching TRBD1. The CDR3 is made up of 15 amino acids. The germline CDR1 and CDR2 sequences are SQVTM and ANQGSEA. J was trimmed by 0 bases and V by 3 bases; bases with no gene match: 7. The CDR3, as DNA: TGCAGCGTTGATCCACTGGGGACAGTGAACACTGAAGCTTTCTTT. Translation: CSVDPLGTVNTEAFF.

The chain's CDR3 is CASREAGRGQFF. CDR3 coding DNA: TGTGCCAGCAGGGAGGCGGGCCGAGGGCAGTTCTTC. The chain joins TRBV2 to TRBJ2-1, with D tentatively TRBD2 (5 bases). This CDR3 has 12 residues. Germline CDR1 and CDR2: SNHLY and FYNNEI. V was trimmed by 6 bases and J by 12 bases, leaving 15 bases between them.

The J gene is TRBJ1-2, the V gene TRBV11-2; 10 bases are shared with TRBD1. The V gene's germline CDR1 is SGHAT and CDR2 FQNNGV. V shed 4 bases, J shed 6 bases, and the junction held 11 bases outside the gene matches. This CDR3 has 16 residues. The CDR3 nucleotides are TGTGCCAGCAGCTCCCGACGCCGGGACAGGGGACATGGCTACACCTTC. It specifies CASSSRRRDRGHGYTF.

The V call is TRBV7-3, the J call TRBJ1-1; D is unresolved. Germline values: CDR1 SGHTA, CDR2 FQGTGA. The CDR3 totals 13 residues. V gave up 4 bases and J gave up 0 bases, with 6 bases separating them. The CDR3 nucleotides read TGTGCCAGCAGCTCCCACATGAACACTGAAGCTTTCTTT. Its protein is CASSSHMNTEAFF.

Concerning this clonotype itself: The junction does not match germline at one end; this may be a read error. The chain carries TRBV14 and TRBJ2-1, with D unresolved. In germline, CDR1 is SGHDN, CDR2 FVKESK. There are 15 residues in the CDR3. Here the CDR3 reads CASSQGAPEYYERFF. The CDR3 bases are TGTGCCAGCAGCCAAGGGGCTCCAGAGTACTACGAGCGGTTCTTC.

The chain is built from TRBV7-2 and TRBJ1-2; D is unresolved. Germline lookup yields CDR1 SGHTA and CDR2 FQGNSA. Trimming took off 5 bases at V and 0 bases at J, with 13 bases between the two ends. The CDR3 loop spans 15 amino acids. The DNA for the CDR3 is TGTGCCAGCAGCATTAGCGGCCAGACTAACTATGGCTACACCTTC. Translated: CASSISGQTNYGYTF.

Remarks on this clonotype: At one boundary the junction diverges from the germline segment, which might be a read error. This chain uses TRBV7-7 with TRBJ2-7; D is unresolved. Germline V gives CDR1 SSHAT, CDR2 FNYEAQ (reference sequence). This CDR3 contains 13 residues. CDR3 DNA: TGTGCTAGCAGCGCCGGAAGATCCTACGAGCAGTACTTC. Translation gives CASSAGRSYEQYF.

V and J are TRBV3-1 and TRBJ2-7; 13 nucleotides agree with TRBD2. CDR3 length: 16 amino acids. Germline CDR1 reads LGHDT; CDR2 reads YNNKEL (reference sequence). V was pared by 4 bases and J by 3 bases, with 6 bases of the junction left unmatched. The CDR3 loop reads CASSRGLAGALYEQYF. The CDR3 DNA reads as TGTGCCAGCAGCCGCGGACTAGCGGGAGCTCTCTACGAGCAGTACTTC.

CDR3 protein: CASSVGVAYNEQFF. In DNA form, the CDR3 reads TGTGCCAGCAGCGTGGGGGTAGCTTATAATGAGCAGTTCTTC. The rearrangement links TRBV9 to TRBJ2-1, with D possibly called TRBD1 or TRBD2 (5 bases each). The ends were cut back, 2 bases at V and 7 bases at J, with 13 bases in the middle. This CDR3 is built from 14 residues. From germline, CDR1 is SGDLS and CDR2 YYNGEE. Full variable domain (rest looked up from reference TRBV9 and TRBJ2-1): DSGVTQTPKHLITATGQRVTLRCSPRSGDLSVYWYQQSLDQGLQFLIQYYNGEERAKGNILERFSAQQFPDLHSELNLSSLELGDSALYFCASSVGVAYNEQFFGPGTRLTVL.

The V call is TRBV5-5, the J call TRBJ2-7; D not resolved. The CDR3 totals 13 residues. Germline loops: CDR1 SGHKS, CDR2 YYEKEE (reference sequence). Trimming cost V 0 bases and J 3 bases, with 7 bases left between them. This chain's CDR3 is CASSLVNRYEQYF. CDR3 bases: TGTGCCAGCAGCTTGGTAAATCGCTACGAGCAGTACTTC.

The rearrangement links TRBV6-5 to TRBJ1-2; no clear D. Trimming pared 10 bases from V and 4 bases from J, leaving 10 bases between. The CDR3 runs 11 residues. CDR1 is MNHEY, CDR2 SVGAGI, per germline. CDR3: CATHFGYGYTF. For the CDR3, the DNA is TGTGCCACCCACTTCGGCTATGGCTACACCTTC.

The chain combines TRBV20-1 with TRBJ2-4; the match to TRBD2 covers 9 bases. Matching the DNA end better, TRBJ2-7 makes the J call doubtful. The CDR3 is 14 residues long. CDR1 DFQATT and CDR2 SNEGSKA come from the germline V gene (reference sequence). This CDR3 is CSATLAGASYEQYF. The CDR3, as DNA: TGCAGTGCGACACTAGCGGGCGCCTCCTACGAGCAGTACTTC.

This clonotype was detected only once. Germline and junction disagree at one end, which may indicate a read error. The rearrangement uses TRBV5-1 and TRBJ2-5; 8 nucleotides line up with TRBD2. The length of the CDR3 is 17 residues. The germline V gene encodes CDR1 SGHRS and CDR2 YFSETQ. This CDR3 reads CASRLGLAGFLGETQYF. Written as DNA, the CDR3 is TGCGCCAGCAGGTTGGGATTAGCGGGGTTCCTGGGAGAGACCCAGTACTTC.

The chain combines TRBV6-1 with TRBJ2-7, with TRBD2 matching over 9 bases. Germline V gene data show CDR1 as MNHNS and CDR2 as SASEGT. The V segment lost 7 bases and the J segment 0 bases; nucleotides outside the gene matches: 16. The CDR3 consists of 18 residues. CDR3 region: CASKGGRLSSGTSYEQYF. The DNA of the CDR3 is TGTGCCAGCAAGGGGGGGCGGTTGTCTAGCGGGACCTCCTACGAGCAGTACTTC.

The J gene is TRBJ2-1, the V gene TRBV5-5, with D maybe TRBD2 (6 bases). Germline lookup yields CDR1 SGHKS and CDR2 YYEKEE (reference sequence). V was trimmed by 1 base and J by 5 bases, leaving 19 bases between them. The CDR3 sequence is 17 residues long. The CDR3 nucleotides are TGTGCCAGCAGCTTGCAACGGGTTCAGCGGGCAGACAATGAGCAGTTCTTC. Its protein product is CASSLQRVQRADNEQFF.